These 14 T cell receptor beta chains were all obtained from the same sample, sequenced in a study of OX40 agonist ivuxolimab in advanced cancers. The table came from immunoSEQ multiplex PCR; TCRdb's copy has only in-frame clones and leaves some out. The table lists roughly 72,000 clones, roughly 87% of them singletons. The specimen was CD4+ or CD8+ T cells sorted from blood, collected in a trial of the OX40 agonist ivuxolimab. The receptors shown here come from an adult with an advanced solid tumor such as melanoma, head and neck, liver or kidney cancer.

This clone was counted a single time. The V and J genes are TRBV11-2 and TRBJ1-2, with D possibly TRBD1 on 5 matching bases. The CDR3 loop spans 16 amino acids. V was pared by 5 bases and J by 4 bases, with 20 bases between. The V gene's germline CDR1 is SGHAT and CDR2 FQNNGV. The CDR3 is CASSDRRARTLYGYTF. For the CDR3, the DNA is TGTGCCAGCAGCGACCGCAGGGCCCGCACCCTCTATGGCTACACCTTC.

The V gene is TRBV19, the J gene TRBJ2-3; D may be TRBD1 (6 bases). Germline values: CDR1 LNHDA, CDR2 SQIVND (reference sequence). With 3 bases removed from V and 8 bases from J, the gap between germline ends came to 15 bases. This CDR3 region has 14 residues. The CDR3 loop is CASSIGRGRGTQYF. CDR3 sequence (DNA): TGTGCCAGTAGTATCGGCAGGGGAAGGGGTACGCAGTATTTT. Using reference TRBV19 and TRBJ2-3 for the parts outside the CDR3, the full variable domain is DGGITQSPKYLFRKEGQNVTLSCEQNLNHDAMYWYRQDPGQGLRLIYYSQIVNDFQKGDIAEGYSVSREKKESFPLTVTSAQKNPTAFYLCASSIGRGRGTQYFGPGTRLTVL.

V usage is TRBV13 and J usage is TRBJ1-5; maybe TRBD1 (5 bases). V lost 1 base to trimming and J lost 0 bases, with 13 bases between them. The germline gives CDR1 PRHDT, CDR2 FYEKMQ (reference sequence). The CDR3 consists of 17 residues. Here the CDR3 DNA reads TGTGCCAGCAGCTTAGCGGCAGGGCAGACTAGCAATCAGCCCCAGCATTTT. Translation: CASSLAAGQTSNQPQHF.

This chain's CDR3 is CASSLSGSSTDTQYF. CDR3 nucleotide sequence: TGTGCCAGCAGTCTTAGCGGGAGTAGCACAGATACGCAGTATTTT. This rearrangement joins TRBV28 to TRBJ2-3, with 9 positions matching TRBD2. The CDR3 is 15 residues long. Per the germline V gene, CDR1 is MDHEN and CDR2 is SYDVKM. Losses at the gene ends were 5 bases for V and 0 bases for J; bases not matched to a gene: 3.

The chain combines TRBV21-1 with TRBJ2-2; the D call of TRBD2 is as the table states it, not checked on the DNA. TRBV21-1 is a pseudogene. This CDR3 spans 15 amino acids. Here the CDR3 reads CASSLLEGGTGELFF. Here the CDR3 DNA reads TGTGCCAGCAGCCTTCTAGAGGGAGGAACCGGGGAGCTGTTTTTT.

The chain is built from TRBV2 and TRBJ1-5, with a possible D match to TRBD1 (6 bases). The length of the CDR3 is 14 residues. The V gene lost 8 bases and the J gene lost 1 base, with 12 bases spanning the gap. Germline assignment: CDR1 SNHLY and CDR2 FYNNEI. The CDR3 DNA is TGTGCCAGCGAACAGGGTACGAGCAATCAGCCCCAGCATTTT. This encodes CASEQGTSNQPQHF.

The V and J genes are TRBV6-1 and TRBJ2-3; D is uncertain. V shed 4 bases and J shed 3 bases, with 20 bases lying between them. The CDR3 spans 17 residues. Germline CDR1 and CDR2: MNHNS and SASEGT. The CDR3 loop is CASSGLRLGRGTDTQYF. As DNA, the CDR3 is TGTGCCAGCAGTGGTCTCAGATTAGGGCGTGGGACAGATACGCAGTATTTT.

CDR3 nucleotides: TGTGCCAGCAGCGTAGAGGGGTCCCATTCACCCCTCCACTTT. Translating it yields CASSVEGSHSPLHF. This sequence joins TRBV9 and TRBJ1-6; possible D gene TRBD1, 5 bases. The germline gives CDR1 SGDLS, CDR2 YYNGEE. Trimming stripped 0 bases from V and 8 bases from J, with 9 bases between. This CDR3 has 14 amino acids.

The CDR3 here is CASSYWTGGNYGYTF. The DNA for the CDR3 is TGTGCCAGCAGTTACTGGACAGGGGGAAACTATGGCTACACCTTC. This chain joins TRBV6-5 and TRBJ1-2; 10 bases align to TRBD1. The CDR3 spans 15 residues. The germline gives CDR1 MNHEY, CDR2 SVGAGI. Losses at the gene ends were 1 base for V and 2 bases for J; bases not matched to a gene: 1.

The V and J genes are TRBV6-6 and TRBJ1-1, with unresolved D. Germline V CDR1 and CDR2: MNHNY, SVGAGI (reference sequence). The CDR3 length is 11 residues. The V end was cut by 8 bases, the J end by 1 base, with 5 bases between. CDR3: CASAWNTEAFF. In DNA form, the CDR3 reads TGTGCCAGCGCGTGGAACACTGAAGCTTTCTTT.

In nucleotides, the CDR3 is TGTGCCAGCAGCCGGGGACGGACTAATGAAAAACTGTTTTTT. Its protein is CASSRGRTNEKLFF. V usage is TRBV6-6 and J usage is TRBJ1-4; D is possibly TRBD1 (5 bases). Germline lookup yields CDR1 MNHNY and CDR2 SVGAGI (reference sequence). The CDR3 runs 14 residues. The germline V and J ends were trimmed by 6 bases and 2 bases, with 10 bases remaining between them.

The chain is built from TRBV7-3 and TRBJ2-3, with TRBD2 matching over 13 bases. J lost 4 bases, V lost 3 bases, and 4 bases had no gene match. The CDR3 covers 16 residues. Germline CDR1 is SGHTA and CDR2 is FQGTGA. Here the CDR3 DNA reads TGTGCCAGCAGCTTGACTAGCGGGAGGAGGGCAGATACGCAGTATTTT. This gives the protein CASSLTSGRRADTQYF.

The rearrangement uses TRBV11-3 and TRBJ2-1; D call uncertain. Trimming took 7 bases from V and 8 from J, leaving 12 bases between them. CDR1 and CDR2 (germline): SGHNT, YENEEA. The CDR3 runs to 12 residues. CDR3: CASTKQDHEQFF. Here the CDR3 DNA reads TGTGCCAGCACCAAGCAGGATCATGAGCAGTTCTTC. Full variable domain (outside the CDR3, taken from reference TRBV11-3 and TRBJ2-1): EAGVVQSPRYKIIEKKQPVAFWCNPISGHNTLYWYLQNLGQGPELLIRYENEEAVDDSQLPKDRFSAERLKGVDSTLKIQPAELGDSAVYLCASTKQDHEQFFGPGTRLTVL.

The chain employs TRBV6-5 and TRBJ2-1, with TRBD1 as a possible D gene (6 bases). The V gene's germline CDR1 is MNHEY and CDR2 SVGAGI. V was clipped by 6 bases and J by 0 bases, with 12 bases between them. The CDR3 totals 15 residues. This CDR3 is CASSPEGVSYNEQFF. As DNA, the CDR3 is TGTGCCAGCAGCCCCGAGGGGGTCTCCTACAATGAGCAGTTCTTC.